Listed below are T cell receptor beta chains from one sample, sequenced in a study of T cells in pancreatic ductal adenocarcinoma. TCRdb's table, derived via immunoSEQ multiplex PCR, lists solely in-frame clones and lacks some. This repertoire shows 15,000 to 20,000 clones, almost 90% found once; its top ten account for 0.94%. The sequenced sample consisted of PBMCs. The receptors come from a human donor with pancreatic ductal adenocarcinoma. CDR3s include the opening cysteine and the closing phenylalanine or tryptophan. A D gene is named only where the DNA matches it firmly. The listing skips clone size in some rows; elsewhere it reads once, few, many or a size class.

J gene,V gene,D gene,clone size,CDR3 protein,CDR3 DNA
TRBJ1-2,TRBV5-4,TRBD1,NA,CASSATDRGPANYGYTF,TGTGCCAGCAGCGCGACTGACAGGGGGCCTGCTAACTATGGCTACACCTTC
TRBJ2-7,TRBV5-1,NA,NA,CASSFQGEQYF,TGCGCCAGCAGCTTTCAGGGGGAGCAGTACTTC
TRBJ2-7,TRBV4-1,TRBD1,few,CASSPQGDPSSYEQYF,TGCGCCAGCAGCCCCCAGGGGGACCCGAGCTCCTACGAGCAGTACTTC
TRBJ2-1,TRBV27,TRBD2,NA,CASSLRGPWRGTPMSMFF,TGTGCCAGCAGTTTAAGGGGCCCTTGGCGGGGGACCCCAATGAGCATGTTCTTC
TRBJ2-7,TRBV11-1,NA,NA,CASSLPGVGFDEQYF,TGTGCCAGCAGCTTACCCGGGGTGGGGTTCGACGAGCAGTACTTC
TRBJ2-5,TRBV7-8,NA,NA,CASSLVRGEETQYF,TGTGCCAGCAGCTTAGTCAGGGGCGAGGAGACCCAGTACTTC
TRBJ1-5,TRBV6-1,TRBD1,NA,CASSEHRGLQGNQPQHF,TGTGCCAGCAGTGAGCACAGGGGGCTCCAGGGCAATCAGCCCCAGCATTTT
TRBJ2-2,TRBV30,NA,NA,CAWSGAFINTGELFF,TGTGCCTGGAGTGGGGCTTTTATCAACACCGGGGAGCTGTTTTTT
TRBJ1-5,TRBV7-8,NA,once,CASSVAGPNQPQHF,TGTGCCAGCAGCGTCGCAGGCCCCAATCAGCCCCAGCATTTT
TRBJ1-5,TRBV30,NA,NA,CAWSVRGASWAQHF,TGTGCCTGGAGTGTACGAGGTGCGAGTTGGGCCCAGCATTTT
TRBJ1-2,TRBV7-9,TRBD1,NA,CASSPYAGGLDGYTF,TGTGCCAGCAGTCCTTATGCAGGGGGCTTGGATGGCTACACCTTC
TRBJ1-2,TRBV28,NA,NA,CASSSNRVGYTF,TGTGCCAGCAGTTCGAACAGGGTTGGCTACACCTTC
TRBJ2-1,TRBV18,NA,NA,CASSPQPGGLNNEQFF,TGTGCCAGCTCACCCCAGCCCGGGGGTCTTAACAATGAGCAGTTCTTC
TRBJ2-1,TRBV4-3,TRBD2,NA,CASSHGTSDYNEQFF,TGCGCCAGCAGCCACGGGACTAGCGACTACAATGAGCAGTTCTTC
TRBJ2-4,TRBV18,NA,NA,CASSPRDEEQYF,TGTGCCAGCTCACCCCGCGATGAGGAGCAGTACTTC
TRBJ2-7,TRBV5-1,NA,NA,CASSPEGYEQYF,TGCGCCAGCAGCCCGGAGGGCTACGAGCAGTACTTC
TRBJ1-5,TRBV19,TRBD1,few,CASSIDDRDYQPQHF,TGTGCCAGTAGTATAGATGACAGGGACTATCAGCCCCAGCATTTT
TRBJ2-3,TRBV1,NA,NA,CTSSHSGGKNTQYF,TGCACCAGCAGCCATAGCGGGGGAAAAAATACGCAGTATTTT
TRBJ1-1,TRBV5-4,NA,NA,CASLPRTAPSEAFF,TGTGCCAGCTTACCCCGGACAGCCCCTTCTGAAGCTTTCTTT
TRBJ1-4,TRBV10-3,TRBD1,NA,CAIRDPGQGGEKLFF,TGTGCCATCAGAGATCCGGGACAGGGAGGAGAAAAACTGTTTTTT
TRBJ2-1,TRBV2,NA,once,CANSVIQGDNEQFF,TGTGCCAACAGTGTTATACAGGGAGACAATGAGCAGTTCTTC
TRBJ2-3,TRBV5-1,NA,NA,CASSLARSGASTDTQYF,TGCGCCAGCAGCTTGGCCCGTAGCGGAGCTAGCACAGATACGCAGTATTTT
TRBJ1-1,TRBV2,TRBD1,NA,CASSGQGSTVEAFF,TGTGCCAGCAGTGGACAGGGATCTACAGTTGAAGCTTTCTTT
TRBJ2-7,TRBV2,NA,NA,CASRSRVVGEQYF,TGTGCCAGCAGATCCAGGGTGGTTGGGGAGCAGTACTTC
TRBJ1-4,TRBV2,TRBD1,NA,CASSDGTGPEKLFF,TGTGCCAGCAGTGATGGGACAGGGCCGGAAAAACTGTTTTTT
TRBJ1-2,TRBV20-1,NA,NA,CSASRQNGYTF,TGCAGTGCTAGCCGACAGAATGGCTACACCTTC
TRBJ2-3,TRBV13,TRBD2,once,CASSSQLAGETPVDTQYF,TGTGCCAGCAGCTCCCAACTAGCGGGGGAGACCCCAGTAGATACGCAGTATTTT
TRBJ1-1,TRBV7-2,TRBD1,NA,CASSEGQDTEAFF,TGTGCCAGCAGCGAAGGACAGGACACTGAAGCTTTCTTT
TRBJ2-1,TRBV11-3,TRBD2,NA,CASSLVAGGRDEQFF,TGTGCCAGCAGCTTGGTAGCGGGGGGCCGGGATGAGCAGTTCTTC
TRBJ2-5,TRBV7-8,NA,NA,CASTLVNRGRSETQYF,TGTGCCAGCACCCTAGTTAATCGGGGGAGGTCGGAGACCCAGTACTTC
TRBJ1-2,TRBV19,TRBD1,NA,CASTPGQGNYGYTF,TGTGCCAGTACCCCGGGACAGGGTAACTATGGCTACACCTTC
TRBJ2-1,TRBV15,NA,NA,CATTGDTDYNEQFF,TGTGCCACCACCGGGGACACCGACTACAATGAGCAGTTCTTC
TRBJ1-1,TRBV7-6,TRBD1,NA,CASSLTTGANTEAFF,TGTGCCAGCAGCCTCACGACAGGGGCCAACACTGAAGCTTTCTTT
TRBJ2-5,TRBV5-1,NA,NA,CASSLEDSYQETQYF,TGCGCCAGCAGCTTGGAGGACTCGTACCAAGAGACCCAGTACTTC
TRBJ2-1,TRBV11-3,TRBD2,once,CASSTGGLAGGLGEQFF,TGTGCCAGCAGTACCGGAGGACTAGCGGGGGGGCTGGGTGAGCAGTTCTTC
TRBJ1-3,TRBV7-2,TRBD1,NA,CASSLVTGAGNTIYF,TGTGCCAGCAGCTTAGTTACAGGGGCTGGAAACACCATATATTTT
TRBJ1-4,TRBV5-1,NA,NA,CASSLLGRGVEKLFF,TGCGCCAGCAGCTTACTCGGCAGGGGAGTCGAAAAACTGTTTTTT
TRBJ2-7,TRBV5-1,NA,NA,CASSLASQGSPYEQYF,TGCGCCAGCAGCTTGGCCAGCCAGGGAAGTCCCTACGAGCAGTACTTC
TRBJ1-2,TRBV5-1,TRBD1,NA,CASSLGQGERRGYTF,TGCGCCAGCAGCTTGGGACAGGGCGAGCGGCGCGGCTACACCTTC
TRBJ2-5,TRBV21-1,NA,NA,CASSRSGETQYF,TGTGCCAGCAGCAGGTCGGGAGAGACCCAGTACTTC
TRBJ1-4,TRBV19,NA,NA,CASSIEGGREKLFF,TGTGCCAGTAGTATAGAAGGGGGTCGCGAAAAACTGTTTTTT
TRBJ2-1,TRBV19,NA,NA,CASSPPSISYNEQFF,TGTGCCAGTAGTCCCCCCTCTATCTCCTACAATGAGCAGTTCTTC
TRBJ1-6,TRBV5-1,NA,NA,CASSLGAEDNSPLHF,TGCGCCAGCAGCTTAGGGGCAGAAGATAATTCACCCCTCCACTTT
TRBJ1-1,TRBV11-2,TRBD1,once,CASSLVQGANTEAFF,TGTGCCAGCAGCTTAGTTCAGGGGGCGAACACTGAAGCTTTCTTT
TRBJ2-1,TRBV28,TRBD2,once,CASSSLSAGGYGEQFF,TGTGCCAGCAGTTCTTTATCCGCGGGGGGGTACGGTGAGCAGTTCTTC
TRBJ2-5,TRBV5-1,TRBD1,NA,CASSLTGSIKTQYF,TGCGCCAGCAGCCTGACAGGGTCTATAAAGACCCAGTACTTC
TRBJ2-7,TRBV5-1,TRBD1,once,CASSLAGQGAYEQYF,TGCGCCAGCAGCTTGGCTGGTCAGGGGGCGTACGAGCAGTACTTC
TRBJ2-7,TRBV9,TRBD2,NA,CASSVGGLDSYEQYF,TGTGCCAGCAGCGTAGGGGGACTAGATTCCTACGAGCAGTACTTC
TRBJ1-4,TRBV15,TRBD1,NA,CATSGTGGVYSNEKLFF,TGTGCCACCAGCGGGACAGGGGGAGTCTATTCTAATGAAAAACTGTTTTTT
TRBJ1-1,TRBV28,NA,NA,CASRGSFRGTEAFF,TGTGCCAGCAGGGGGTCCTTCAGGGGCACTGAAGCTTTCTTT
TRBJ1-2,TRBV5-4,TRBD1,NA,CASSLGDRGPYYGYTF,TGTGCCAGCAGCTTGGGGGACAGGGGGCCTTACTATGGCTACACCTTC
TRBJ1-2,TRBV9,NA,NA,CASSVASEANYGYTF,TGTGCCAGCAGCGTAGCTTCGGAGGCAAACTATGGCTACACCTTC
TRBJ2-1,TRBV28,TRBD2,few,CASSELAGGVLLGNEQFF,TGTGCCAGCAGTGAGCTAGCGGGGGGCGTCCTCCTAGGCAATGAGCAGTTCTTC
TRBJ1-1,TRBV7-2,NA,NA,CASTSSGGDTEAFF,TGTGCCAGCACCAGTTCCGGGGGAGACACTGAAGCTTTCTTT